This T cell receptor beta chain was sequenced for a study of post-analysis software for immune sequencing data. Findings and caveats of the study: The study found TRBV5-6, TRBV5-1 and TRBV20-1 among five or six TRBV segments more frequent in patients than controls.

This CDR3 comprises 12 residues. Looked up from germline, CDR1 is DFQATT and CDR2 is SNEGSKA (reference sequence). V lost 5 bases, J lost 5 bases, and 12 bases lay in between. Built from TCR beta cDNA, the libraries had unique molecular identifiers in them. TCRdb re-analysed the PCR reads in MiXCR, keeping a single row per CDR3 protein. The sample includes hundreds of thousands of distinct CDR3 sequences, approximately 57% of them seen just once. As concerns this clonotype: What it binds is not known.

V is TRBV20-1 and J is TRBJ1-1; tentatively, D is TRBD1 (5 bases). The sequenced sample was blood. The TCR comes from a girl aged 5-17 years with multiple sclerosis. The DNA for the CDR3 is TGCAGTGCTTTAAAGGGGAGGACTGAAGCTTTCTTT. This encodes CSALKGRTEAFF.